This TCR beta chain was sequenced during a study of CD8+CD57+ T cells in acquired aplastic anemia. Whoever was chosen for sequencing had shown CD8+CD57+ cell expansion by flow cytometry. Each of the patients presented with severe acquired aplastic anemia. Profiling of TCR beta VDJ combinations and CDR3 sequences used genomic DNA as template. MiXCR, applied by TCRdb to the reads, yields one record per CDR3 protein. The sample yields fewer than 250,000 distinct CDR3 sequences, around half seen once. Findings and limits, study-wide: With respect to CD8+ Simpson's diversity, patients and controls did not differ significantly. There were fewer than 35 CD8+ CDR3 sequences that occurred in both patients and controls.

As regards this clonotype: Antigen: not known.

The CDR3 sequence is 12 residues long. The germline CDR1 and CDR2 sequences are SQVTM and ANQGSEA. Sequencing was done on a sample of sorted CD4+, CD8+, or CD8+CD57+ T cells (not recorded which) from PBMCs. This sequence was found in a human donor with aplastic anemia. J is TRBJ1-1 and V is TRBV29-1; D remains ambiguous. The CDR3 here is CTVGTGNTEAFF. The CDR3 coding sequence is TGCACCGTGGGTACGGGGAACACTGAAGCTTTCTTT. The full variable domain, with the rest looked up from reference TRBV29-1 and TRBJ1-1, is SAVISQKPSRDICQRGTSLTIQCQVDSQVTMMFWYRQQPGQSLTLIATANQGSEATYESGFVIDKFPISRPNLTFSTLTVSNMSPEDSSIYLCTVGTGNTEAFFGQGTRLTVV.